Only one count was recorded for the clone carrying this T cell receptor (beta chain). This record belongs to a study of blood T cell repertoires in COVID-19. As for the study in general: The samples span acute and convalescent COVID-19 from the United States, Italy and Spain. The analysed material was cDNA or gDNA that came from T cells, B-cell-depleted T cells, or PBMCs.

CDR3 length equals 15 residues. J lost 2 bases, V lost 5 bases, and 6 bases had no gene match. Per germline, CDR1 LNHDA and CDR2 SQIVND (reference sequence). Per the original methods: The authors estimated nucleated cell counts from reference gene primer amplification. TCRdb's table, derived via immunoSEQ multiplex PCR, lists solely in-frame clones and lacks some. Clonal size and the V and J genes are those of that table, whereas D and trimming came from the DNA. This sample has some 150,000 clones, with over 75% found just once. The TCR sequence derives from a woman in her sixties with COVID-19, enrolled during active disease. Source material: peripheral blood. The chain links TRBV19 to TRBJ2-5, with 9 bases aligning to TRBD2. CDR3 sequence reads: CASSRLAVGQETQYF. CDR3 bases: TGTGCCAGTAGTCGACTAGCGGTGGGGCAAGAGACCCAGTACTTC.